This T cell receptor (beta chain) was obtained from a study of Graves' ophthalmopathy and Graves' hyperthyroidism. In this sample, this clonotype turned up many times. What it binds is unknown. V lost 0 bases to trimming and J lost 5 bases; unmatched junction nucleotides: 13. The germline gives CDR1 SNHLY, CDR2 FYNNEI. The length of the CDR3 is 21 residues. The evidence that diagnosis relied on was clinical symptoms, serum thyroxine, TRAb, thyroid ultrasound and orbital computed tomography. Researchers took RNA transcripts and amplified TCR beta CDR3 regions from them. HTBI primers primed a first-round RT-PCR, and a second-round multiplex PCR followed. From the multiplex PCR reads, TCRdb called clonotypes with MiXCR, one entry per CDR3 protein. The sample consists of 620,000 or so distinct CDR3 sequences, 22% of them appearing once. Study-wide results and limits: The blood repertoire also included most expanded thyroid clonotypes above 0.001 frequency.

This TCR was recovered from a woman aged 18-29 years with stable Graves' hyperthyroidism. Some clones in this sample may be carry-over from other donors' samples. The chain carries TRBV2 and TRBJ2-2; 15 bases fit TRBD2. The sequenced sample was peripheral blood. The CDR3 protein is CASSEAPRGLAGGPGTGELFF. CDR3 DNA: TGTGCCAGCAGTGAAGCGCCACGAGGACTAGCGGGGGGGCCGGGGACCGGGGAGCTGTTTTTT.